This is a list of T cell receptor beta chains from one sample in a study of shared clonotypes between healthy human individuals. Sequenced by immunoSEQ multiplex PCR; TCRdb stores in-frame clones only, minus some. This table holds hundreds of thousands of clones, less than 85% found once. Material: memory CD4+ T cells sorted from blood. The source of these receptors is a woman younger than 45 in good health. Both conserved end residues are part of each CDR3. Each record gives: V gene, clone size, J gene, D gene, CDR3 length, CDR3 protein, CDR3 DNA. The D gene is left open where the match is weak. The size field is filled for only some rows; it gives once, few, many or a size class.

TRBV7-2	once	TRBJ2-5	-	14	CASSLSGWRETQYF	TGTGCCAGCAGCTTATCCGGGTGGCGAGAGACCCAGTACTTC
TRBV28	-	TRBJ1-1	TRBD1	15	CASSTTGQGAAEAFF	TGTGCCAGCAGTACCACGGGACAGGGGGCCGCTGAAGCTTTCTTT
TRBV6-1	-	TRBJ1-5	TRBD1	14	CASSARTGNQPQHF	TGTGCCAGCAGTGCCCGGACAGGGAATCAGCCCCAGCATTTT
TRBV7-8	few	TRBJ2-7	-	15	CASSLYQGPSYEQYF	TGTGCCAGCAGCTTATACCAGGGACCCTCCTACGAGCAGTACTTC
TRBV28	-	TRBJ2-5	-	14	CASSFAQVAETQYF	TGTGCCAGCAGTTTTGCTCAAGTGGCAGAGACCCAGTACTTC
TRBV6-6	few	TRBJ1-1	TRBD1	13	CASSAQGAGEAFF	TGTGCCAGCAGTGCACAGGGGGCTGGGGAAGCTTTCTTT
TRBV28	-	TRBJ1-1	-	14	CASSFRGPNTEAFF	TGTGCCAGCAGTTTTCGTGGACCGAACACTGAAGCTTTCTTT
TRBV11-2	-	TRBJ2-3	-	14	CASSPPPSTDTQYF	TGTGCCAGCAGCCCGCCCCCCAGCACAGATACGCAGTATTTT
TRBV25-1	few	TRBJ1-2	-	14	CASSEYLEGHGYTF	TGTGCCAGCAGTGAATATCTTGAGGGCCATGGCTACACCTTC
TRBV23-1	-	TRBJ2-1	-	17	CASSQSSGDRGRYEQFF	TGCGCCAGCAGTCAATCGTCCGGGGATAGAGGTCGGTATGAGCAGTTCTTC
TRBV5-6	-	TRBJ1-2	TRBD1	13	CASSSGGDYGYTF	TGTGCCAGCAGCTCAGGGGGGGACTATGGCTACACCTTC
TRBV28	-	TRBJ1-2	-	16	CASTSAAGEITYGYTF	TGTGCCAGCACCTCAGCAGCAGGAGAAATAACTTATGGCTACACCTTC
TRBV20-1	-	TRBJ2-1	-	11	CSARLYNEQFF	TGCAGTGCTAGACTCTACAATGAGCAGTTCTTC
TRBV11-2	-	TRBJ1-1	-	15	CASSLAAGLNTEAFF	TGTGCCAGCAGCTTAGCGGCAGGACTGAACACTGAAGCTTTCTTT
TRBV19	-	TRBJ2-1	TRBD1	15	CASSQTTGTGTEQFF	TGTGCCAGTAGTCAGACGACCGGGACAGGGACTGAGCAGTTCTTC
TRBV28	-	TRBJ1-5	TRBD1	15	CASREPTGGDQPQHF	TGTGCCAGCAGGGAACCGACAGGGGGAGATCAGCCCCAGCATTTT
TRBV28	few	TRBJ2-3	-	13	CASSGGPTDTQYF	TGTGCCAGCAGTGGCGGGCCCACAGATACGCAGTATTTT
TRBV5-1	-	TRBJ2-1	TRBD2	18	CASSLVFGREGPRNEQFF	TGCGCCAGCAGCTTGGTGTTTGGGCGGGAGGGCCCTCGGAATGAGCAGTTCTTC
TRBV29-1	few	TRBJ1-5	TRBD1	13	CSVRQGMGQPQHF	TGCAGCGTTCGACAGGGGATGGGCCAGCCCCAGCATTTT
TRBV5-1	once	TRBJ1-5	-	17	CASSPGSIRDGNQPQHF	TGCGCCAGCAGCCCGGGCTCGATCCGGGACGGTAATCAGCCCCAGCATTTT
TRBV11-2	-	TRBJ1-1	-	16	CASSLAGTSMNTEAFF	TGTGCCAGCAGCTTAGCGGGGACTTCCATGAACACTGAAGCTTTCTTT
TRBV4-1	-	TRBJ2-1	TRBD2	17	CASSQVALGTSGSRQFF	TGCGCCAGCAGCCAAGTAGCCCTCGGGACTAGCGGGAGCAGGCAGTTCTTC
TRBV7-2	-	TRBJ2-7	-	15	CASSQGASAAYEQYF	TGTGCCAGCAGCCAAGGGGCTAGCGCGGCCTACGAGCAGTACTTC
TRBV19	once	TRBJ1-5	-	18	CASSIVMAGAYSNQPQHF	TGTGCCAGTAGTATAGTAATGGCGGGGGCTTATAGCAATCAGCCCCAGCATTTT
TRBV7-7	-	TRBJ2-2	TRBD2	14	CASSSTSRTGELFF	TGTGCCAGCAGCTCGACTAGCCGCACCGGGGAGCTGTTTTTT
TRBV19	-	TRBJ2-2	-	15	CASVRDRLNTGELFF	TGTGCCAGTGTGAGAGACAGATTGAACACCGGGGAGCTGTTTTTT
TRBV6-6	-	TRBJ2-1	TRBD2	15	CASSGLAGGSNEQFF	TGTGCCAGCAGTGGCCTAGCGGGAGGGAGCAATGAGCAGTTCTTC
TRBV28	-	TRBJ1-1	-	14	CASSPSSPNTEAFF	TGTGCCAGCAGCCCGAGCTCCCCGAACACTGAAGCTTTCTTT
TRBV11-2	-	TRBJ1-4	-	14	CASSLASINEKLFF	TGTGCCAGCAGCTTGGCCTCCATTAATGAAAAACTGTTTTTT